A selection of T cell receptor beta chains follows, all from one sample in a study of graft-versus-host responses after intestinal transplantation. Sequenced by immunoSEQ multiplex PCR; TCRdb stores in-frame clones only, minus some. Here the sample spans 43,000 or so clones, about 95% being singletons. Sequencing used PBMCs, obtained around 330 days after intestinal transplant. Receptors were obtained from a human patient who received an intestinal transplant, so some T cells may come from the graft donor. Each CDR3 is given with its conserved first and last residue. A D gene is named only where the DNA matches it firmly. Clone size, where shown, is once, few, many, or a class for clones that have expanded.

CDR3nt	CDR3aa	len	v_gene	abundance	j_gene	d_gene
TGTGCCAGCAGTGAGGTGGTCAGCGAGCAGTACTTC	CASSEVVSEQYF	12	TRBV6-1	NA	TRBJ2-7	NA
TGTGCCAGCAGTGAATGGGCTAGCGGGGGGTCCTACGAGCAGTACTTC	CASSEWASGGSYEQYF	16	TRBV25-1	NA	TRBJ2-7	TRBD2
TGTGCCAGCAGCTTAGGAACGGGCAGCTCCTACGAGCAGTACTTC	CASSLGTGSSYEQYF	15	TRBV7-7	once	TRBJ2-7	NA
TGTGCCAGCAGCTTTACTAGCGGGTCGAGTGTCGAGCAGTACTTC	CASSFTSGSSVEQYF	15	TRBV11-3	NA	TRBJ2-7	TRBD2
TGTGCCAGCTCACCACGAACAACGAACACTGAAGCTTTCTTT	CASSPRTTNTEAFF	14	TRBV18	once	TRBJ1-1	NA
TGTGCCAGCGAGGCGGAGCCCTACGAGCAGTACTTC	CASEAEPYEQYF	12	TRBV6-1	NA	TRBJ2-7	NA
TGTGCCAGCAGCGGCAGCGAGGACTATGGCTACACCTTC	CASSGSEDYGYTF	13	TRBV9	NA	TRBJ1-2	NA
TGTGCCAGCAGTGAATATCGGGGTACTGAAGCTTTCTTT	CASSEYRGTEAFF	13	TRBV6-1	once	TRBJ1-1	NA
TGCGCCAGCAGCCTCGGAGACCCAGATACGCAGTATTTT	CASSLGDPDTQYF	13	TRBV10-1	NA	TRBJ2-3	NA
TGTGCCAGCAGTTTAGGGGCTAGCGGGGAAGAGACCCAGTACTTC	CASSLGASGEETQYF	15	TRBV28	NA	TRBJ2-5	TRBD2
TGTGCCAGCAGCACCTCAGGGGTCATCACAGATACGCAGTATTTT	CASSTSGVITDTQYF	15	TRBV5-5	NA	TRBJ2-3	NA
TGTGCCAGCAGCGTAGTGAGGGTAGCTAACTATGGCTACACCTTC	CASSVVRVANYGYTF	15	TRBV9	NA	TRBJ1-2	NA
TGTGCCAGCAGTGCCGGACAGGGGTTGAATGAAAAACTGTTTTTT	CASSAGQGLNEKLFF	15	TRBV27	NA	TRBJ1-4	TRBD1
TGTGCCATCAGTGATGTCCGATCCGCTGGAAACACCATATATTTT	CAISDVRSAGNTIYF	15	TRBV10-3	few	TRBJ1-3	NA
TGTGCCAGCAGCTTAGCGGGAATAGGGACCTATGGCTACACCTTC	CASSLAGIGTYGYTF	15	TRBV7-9	NA	TRBJ1-2	NA
TGTGCCAGCAGTTTAGGGGTACCCCCAGATACGCAGTATTTT	CASSLGVPPDTQYF	14	TRBV27	NA	TRBJ2-3	NA
TGCGCCAGCAGTGAAGGGGGCCGTTCGGGAGAGCAGTACTTC	CASSEGGRSGEQYF	14	TRBV10-1	NA	TRBJ2-7	TRBD1
TGTGCCAGCAGCTCTGGGCCAAAGAACACTGAAGCTTTCTTT	CASSSGPKNTEAFF	14	TRBV7-3	NA	TRBJ1-1	NA
TGTGCCAGCAGCCTGTTACTAGCGGGGGGGGGCACAGATACGCAGTATTTT	CASSLLLAGGGTDTQYF	17	TRBV5-4	NA	TRBJ2-3	TRBD2
TGTGCCAGCAGCTTGGAAGCCGGGGAGCCGTTTTTT	CASSLEAGEPFF	12	TRBV11-3	NA	TRBJ2-2	NA
TGTGCCAGCAGCTTAAACGGACAGGGGGCCGGGGAAAAACTGTTTTTT	CASSLNGQGAGEKLFF	16	TRBV5-4	NA	TRBJ1-4	TRBD1
TGTGCCAGCAGTGGGGGGGGCCTTGCGTACGAGCAGTACTTC	CASSGGGLAYEQYF	14	TRBV6-1	NA	TRBJ2-7	NA
TGTGCCATCACGGGGGGCCACTCTGGAAACACCATATATTTT	CAITGGHSGNTIYF	14	TRBV10-3	NA	TRBJ1-3	NA
TGTGCCAGCAGTGTCGAGTCTACCGGGGAGCTGTTTTTT	CASSVESTGELFF	13	TRBV6-1	NA	TRBJ2-2	NA
TGTGCCAGCAGTCTCATAGCGGGGACCCAGTACTTC	CASSLIAGTQYF	12	TRBV28	NA	TRBJ2-5	TRBD2
TGTGCCAGCAGCTTGGCCGGGATGGGACTATTGACAGATACACAGTATTTT	CASSLAGMGLLTDTQYF	17	TRBV5-6	NA	TRBJ2-3	TRBD2
TGTGCCAGTAGTGGATCGGACGAGCAGTACTTC	CASSGSDEQYF	11	TRBV19	few	TRBJ2-7	NA
TGTGCCAGCAGTGAATATCCCAACCTACACAGGGCTGGGGTAGAGACCCAGTACTTC	CASSEYPNLHRAGVETQYF	19	TRBV6-1	NA	TRBJ2-5	NA
TGTGCCTCCAGGGGGACGAACACTGAAGCTTTCTTT	CASRGTNTEAFF	12	TRBV6-5	NA	TRBJ1-1	TRBD1
TGTGCCAGCAGCGTAGGGGGAAATAGCAATCAGCCCCAGCATTTT	CASSVGGNSNQPQHF	15	TRBV9	NA	TRBJ1-5	NA
TGTGCCAGCGGCAGGGCATCAGGAAACACCATATATTTT	CASGRASGNTIYF	13	TRBV2	NA	TRBJ1-3	NA
TGTGCCAGCAGCAAAGATCCTAGCGGGAGATACGAGCAGTACTTC	CASSKDPSGRYEQYF	15	TRBV21-1	NA	TRBJ2-7	NA
TGTGCCAGCACCCCCGTCACCGGGGAATCCGGGGAGCTGTTTTTT	CASTPVTGESGELFF	15	TRBV2	NA	TRBJ2-2	NA
TGTGCCAGCAGCTTGGTTGGGCGGGACGGGTCGGAGACCCAGTACTTC	CASSLVGRDGSETQYF	16	TRBV5-4	NA	TRBJ2-5	NA
TGTGCCAGCGCCCTGACTTTGGGCACTGAAGCTTTCTTT	CASALTLGTEAFF	13	TRBV6-5	NA	TRBJ1-1	NA
TGTGCCAGCACCCATGAGATGGATCCGGGGGGCTACACCTTC	CASTHEMDPGGYTF	14	TRBV7-9	NA	TRBJ1-2	NA
TGTGCCAGCAGCGCTAGGACGGGGTCCTACGAGCAGTACTTC	CASSARTGSYEQYF	14	TRBV13	NA	TRBJ2-7	NA
TGTGCCAGCAGCCTCCCTGCCTCGCGTTCCAGAGGCGAGCAGTACTTC	CASSLPASRSRGEQYF	16	TRBV28	NA	TRBJ2-7	NA
TGTGCCAGCACCCGAGTATTGAACACTGAAGCTTTCTTT	CASTRVLNTEAFF	13	TRBV14	once	TRBJ1-1	NA
TGTGCCAGCAGCTTTGGTAGCGGGGGGGCAGATACGCAGTATTTT	CASSFGSGGADTQYF	15	TRBV5-4	NA	TRBJ2-3	TRBD2
TGTGCCAGCAGCCTCCCAGGGGAGGGAAACACCATATATTTT	CASSLPGEGNTIYF	14	TRBV5-4	once	TRBJ1-3	NA
TGTGCCAGCAGTTCTGACAGGGAGAAGGCTTCACCCCTCCACTTT	CASSSDREKASPLHF	15	TRBV28	NA	TRBJ1-6	TRBD1
TGTGCCAGCAGCTTAACAGGGAACACTGAAGCTTTCTTT	CASSLTGNTEAFF	13	TRBV7-3	few	TRBJ1-1	NA
TGTGCCAGCAGCTTAGCCAGACAGGGGACCTACAATGAGCAGTTCTTC	CASSLARQGTYNEQFF	16	TRBV13	NA	TRBJ2-1	TRBD1
TGTGCCAGCAGTTATCTGGGGACAGGTCTCTACGAGCAGTACTTC	CASSYLGTGLYEQYF	15	TRBV28	NA	TRBJ2-7	TRBD1
TGTGCCAGCAGCGCCATCATTAGCTCCTACAATGAGCAGTTCTTC	CASSAIISSYNEQFF	15	TRBV9	NA	TRBJ2-1	NA
TGTGCCAGCAGTAAGGACAGTTATCAGCCCCAGCATTTT	CASSKDSYQPQHF	13	TRBV6-5	NA	TRBJ1-5	NA
TGTGCCAGCAGTTTGACAGGCGGAACCTACGAGCAGTACTTC	CASSLTGGTYEQYF	14	TRBV6-1	NA	TRBJ2-7	NA
TGTGCCAGCAGCCCATCGGGAAAAAACATTCAGTACTTC	CASSPSGKNIQYF	13	TRBV11-2	NA	TRBJ2-4	NA
TGCAGTGCCAAAAGCGGGGCAACGCAGTATTTT	CSAKSGATQYF	11	TRBV20-1	NA	TRBJ2-3	TRBD2
TGTGCCAGCAGCTTAGGAGGGGGGCGATGGGAAAAACTGTTTTTT	CASSLGGGRWEKLFF	15	TRBV11-2	NA	TRBJ1-4	NA
TGCGCCAGCAGCCCCGGGCAGTCCTACGAGCAGTACTTC	CASSPGQSYEQYF	13	TRBV10-1	NA	TRBJ2-7	NA
TGTGCCAGCAGCCCGCGCGGGACAGAAAAAGGAAACACCATATATTTT	CASSPRGTEKGNTIYF	16	TRBV13	few	TRBJ1-3	TRBD1